The rows below give T cell receptor beta chains drawn from one sample of a study of cytomegalovirus exposure and HLA in healthy donors. Profiled with immunoSEQ multiplex PCR; TCRdb holds only in-frame clones, not every one. The sample yields some 140,000 clones, approximately 79% seen once. The specimen was PBMCs. These receptors originate from a man aged 18 to 30 in good health and CMV-seronegative. The CDR3 runs from the conserved cysteine through the conserved F or W. Each record gives: V gene, J gene, CDR3 protein.

v_gene: TRBV15
j_gene: TRBJ1-2
CDR3aa: CATSRGGGGGYTF

v_gene: TRBV4-1
j_gene: TRBJ2-5
CDR3aa: CASSQDGAETQYF

v_gene: TRBV4-3
j_gene: TRBJ1-1
CDR3aa: CASSQDARVNTEAFF

v_gene: TRBV12-2
j_gene: TRBJ1-5
CDR3aa: CASRLPHCTRPPEERGLTSQPQHF

v_gene: TRBV5-1
j_gene: TRBJ2-7
CDR3aa: CASSGRRDRGSYEQYF

v_gene: TRBV7-9
j_gene: -
CDR3aa: CASSLGQVYEQYF

v_gene: TRBV14
j_gene: TRBJ2-7
CDR3aa: CASSQDPRQGNKQYF

v_gene: TRBV14
j_gene: TRBJ1-6
CDR3aa: CASSQDLAGALHF

v_gene: TRBV10-3
j_gene: TRBJ2-1
CDR3aa: CAIGSGVYNEQFF

v_gene: TRBV6-5
j_gene: TRBJ1-4
CDR3aa: CASSSQNNEKLFF

v_gene: TRBV6-1
j_gene: TRBJ2-5
CDR3aa: CASSEFRGSDETQYF

v_gene: TRBV6-1
j_gene: TRBJ1-5
CDR3aa: CASRGEHLSNQPQHF

v_gene: TRBV5-4
j_gene: TRBJ2-5
CDR3aa: CASSFFRIGGGETQYF

v_gene: TRBV4-2
j_gene: TRBJ1-1
CDR3aa: CASIGTGNTEAFF

v_gene: TRBV18
j_gene: TRBJ2-5
CDR3aa: CASSPPGVQETQYF

v_gene: TRBV6-5
j_gene: TRBJ2-7
CDR3aa: CASSYARRGYEQYF

v_gene: TRBV6-5
j_gene: TRBJ1-5
CDR3aa: CASSFFGAGSNQPQHF

v_gene: TRBV27
j_gene: TRBJ2-1
CDR3aa: CASSIFFQGYSYNEQFF

v_gene: TRBV5-1
j_gene: TRBJ1-1
CDR3aa: CASSLDRPNTEAFF

v_gene: TRBV7-2
j_gene: TRBJ2-1
CDR3aa: CASSPGWRTGGRREQFF

v_gene: TRBV20-1
j_gene: TRBJ1-4
CDR3aa: CSGGQNEKLFF

v_gene: TRBV5-1
j_gene: TRBJ1-2
CDR3aa: CASSPVQGEGYTF

v_gene: TRBV10-3
j_gene: TRBJ2-7
CDR3aa: CATTGKLTYEQYF

v_gene: TRBV4-2
j_gene: TRBJ1-1
CDR3aa: CASSQDQGTGGTEAFF

v_gene: TRBV9
j_gene: TRBJ1-1
CDR3aa: CASSESSVNTEAFF

v_gene: TRBV19
j_gene: TRBJ1-2
CDR3aa: CASSITGSGLDGYTF

v_gene: TRBV9
j_gene: TRBJ1-2
CDR3aa: CASSAYGATKGDYGYTF

v_gene: TRBV19
j_gene: TRBJ1-1
CDR3aa: CASSIPAPGAQNSEAFF

v_gene: TRBV28
j_gene: TRBJ1-1
CDR3aa: CASDTGRRTAFF

v_gene: TRBV7-2
j_gene: TRBJ1-5
CDR3aa: CASSLGGSYQPQHF

v_gene: TRBV4-1
j_gene: TRBJ2-1
CDR3aa: CASSQELQRGVRYEQFF

v_gene: TRBV5-4
j_gene: TRBJ1-1
CDR3aa: CASSLQGVGAFF

v_gene: TRBV6-6
j_gene: TRBJ1-6
CDR3aa: CASSYSRSSENSPLHF

v_gene: TRBV5-1
j_gene: TRBJ2-5
CDR3aa: CASSPGTPETQYF

v_gene: TRBV7-2
j_gene: TRBJ1-5
CDR3aa: CASSSGDRRDQPQHF

v_gene: TRBV7-9
j_gene: TRBJ2-7
CDR3aa: CSSSQGTGNEQYF

v_gene: TRBV5-8
j_gene: TRBJ2-3
CDR3aa: CASSLAGGADTQYF

v_gene: TRBV27
j_gene: TRBJ2-1
CDR3aa: CASSWQGPYNEQFF

v_gene: TRBV5-1
j_gene: TRBJ1-1
CDR3aa: CASRIGTGAGNTEAFF

v_gene: TRBV29-1
j_gene: TRBJ1-2
CDR3aa: CSVDTGQKGQYGYTF

v_gene: TRBV5-4
j_gene: TRBJ1-1
CDR3aa: CASSGGTTEAFF

v_gene: TRBV7-9
j_gene: TRBJ2-3
CDR3aa: CASSLGRGRTDTQYF

v_gene: TRBV15
j_gene: TRBJ2-7
CDR3aa: CATSRQGAVEQYF

v_gene: TRBV11-3
j_gene: TRBJ1-3
CDR3aa: CASSLGTGAGNTIYF

v_gene: TRBV29-1
j_gene: TRBJ1-1
CDR3aa: CSVGRVGNTEAFF